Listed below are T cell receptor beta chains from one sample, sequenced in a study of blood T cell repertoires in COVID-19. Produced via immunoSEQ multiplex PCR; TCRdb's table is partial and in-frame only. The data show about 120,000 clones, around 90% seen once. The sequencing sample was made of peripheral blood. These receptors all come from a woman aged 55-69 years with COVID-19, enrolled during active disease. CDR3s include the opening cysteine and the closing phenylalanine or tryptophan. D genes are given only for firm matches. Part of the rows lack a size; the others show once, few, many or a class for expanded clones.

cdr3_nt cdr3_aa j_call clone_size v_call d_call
TGTGCCAGCAGCTCCGCGGACAGGGGATGGGAGCAGTACTTC CASSSADRGWEQYF TRBJ2-7 NA TRBV7-9 TRBD1
TGTGCCAGCAGCCCTGCGGGACAGAGATATGGCTACACCTTC CASSPAGQRYGYTF TRBJ1-2 NA TRBV4-2 TRBD1
TGTGCCTGGAGCTCTGGACAGTACTATGGCTACACCTTC CAWSSGQYYGYTF TRBJ1-2 NA TRBV30 NA
TGTGCCAGCAAAGACAGGGCGCGGGAGAACACTGAAGCTTTCTTT CASKDRARENTEAFF TRBJ1-1 NA TRBV6-5 TRBD1
TGCGCCAGCAGCCAAGTATTGTCAGTAATCCCCCCAAACTATGGCTACACCTTC CASSQVLSVIPPNYGYTF TRBJ1-2 NA TRBV4-1 NA
TGCGCCAGCAGCCAAGAAAGGACAGGGAACAATCAGCCCCAGCATTTT CASSQERTGNNQPQHF TRBJ1-5 NA TRBV4-1 TRBD1
TGTGCCAGCAGCTTAGACAGATCTGTAAACTATGGCTACACCTTC CASSLDRSVNYGYTF TRBJ1-2 NA TRBV5-5 NA
TGCAGCGTTTTCCTGACCAGGGGCACTGAAGCTTTCTTT CSVFLTRGTEAFF TRBJ1-1 NA TRBV29-1 NA
TGCGCCAGCAGCTTGGCCGTGGGAAGGGGGCACACTGAAGCTTTCTTT CASSLAVGRGHTEAFF TRBJ1-1 NA TRBV5-1 TRBD1
TGTGCCGGGCAGGTGGCAGGTCAGGGCAATCAGCCCCAGCATTTT CAGQVAGQGNQPQHF TRBJ1-5 NA TRBV30 NA
TGTGCCAGCTCACCCCGGACTAGCGGGTTTAATGAGCAGTACTTC CASSPRTSGFNEQYF TRBJ2-7 NA TRBV18 TRBD2
TGTGCCACCCAAGGTGGGGCAGCACCGCACAATGAGCAGTTCTTC CATQGGAAPHNEQFF TRBJ2-1 NA TRBV15 NA
TGTGCCACCAGCAGAGGACAACAAGAGACCCAGTACTTC CATSRGQQETQYF TRBJ2-5 NA TRBV15 NA
TGTGCCAGCAGCCTTACAGGGTCGGTAGGCGGGGAGCTGTTTTTT CASSLTGSVGGELFF TRBJ2-2 NA TRBV7-3 NA
TGTGCCATCAGGACGGGGACAGGGGCGTTCTACGAGCAGTACTTC CAIRTGTGAFYEQYF TRBJ2-7 NA TRBV10-3 TRBD1
TGTGCCAGCAGCCCCCGACTAGCGGGGGGCAAAGAGACCCAGTACTTC CASSPRLAGGKETQYF TRBJ2-5 NA TRBV7-2 TRBD2
TGTGCCAGCAGTAGCCCCGGGAGGGGAATGAATACGCAGTATTTT CASSSPGRGMNTQYF TRBJ2-3 once TRBV5-6 TRBD2
TGTGCCAGCAGCGGGCTGGGCAGGGGCTATGGCTACACCTTC CASSGLGRGYGYTF TRBJ1-2 once TRBV7-9 NA
TGTGCCAGCAGCCAAGACCCCCGCGGGGGGGCCGTAGGCACAGATACGCAGTATTTT CASSQDPRGGAVGTDTQYF TRBJ2-3 NA TRBV4-2 TRBD2
TGTGCCAGCAGCTTGGGGGTCAGGGGTTACGAGCAGTACTTC CASSLGVRGYEQYF TRBJ2-7 NA TRBV11-2 NA
TGTGCCACCAGTGATCGCAGGGGAAGTACAGATACGCAGTATTTT CATSDRRGSTDTQYF TRBJ2-3 once TRBV24-1 NA
TGTGCCAGCAGCTATAGCGGGGGGCAACAGTACTTC CASSYSGGQQYF TRBJ2-5 NA TRBV11-1 TRBD2
TGTGCCAGCAGTGAAGTTCGGGAGGAGCCCCAGCATTTT CASSEVREEPQHF TRBJ1-5 NA TRBV2 NA
TGTGCCAGCAGCCAAGCCCTAGGGGGTTCTCGAAACACCATATATTTT CASSQALGGSRNTIYF TRBJ1-3 few TRBV4-2 NA
TGTGCCAGTAGTATGAGGGGGGGGAACACTGAAGCTTTCTTT CASSMRGGNTEAFF TRBJ1-1 NA TRBV19 NA
TGTGCCAGCAGCTTAGGTTCCGGGACAGGGGGAAACACCATATATTTT CASSLGSGTGGNTIYF TRBJ1-3 NA TRBV13 TRBD1
TGTGCCAGCATCATTGAAGAGGGTCGGACCGGGGAGCTGTTTTTT CASIIEEGRTGELFF TRBJ2-2 NA TRBV5-8 NA
TGTGCCAGCAGCGCCAATCAGGGACACAGCACAGATACGCAGTATTTT CASSANQGHSTDTQYF TRBJ2-3 NA TRBV9 NA
TGTGCCAGCAGTTTAGTATCAGGGTCTGAAGCTTTCTTT CASSLVSGSEAFF TRBJ1-1 NA TRBV12-3/TRBV12-4 NA
TGCAGCGTTGAAAGGAGCTTCACAGGAAATTATGGCTACACCTTC CSVERSFTGNYGYTF TRBJ1-2 NA TRBV29-1 NA
TGCGCCAGCAGCTTGGTCCGGCGGGGCACAGATACGCAGTATTTT CASSLVRRGTDTQYF TRBJ2-3 NA TRBV5-1 NA
TGTGCCAGCTCACCGCTTGGGCGGGGCACTGAAGCTTTCTTT CASSPLGRGTEAFF TRBJ1-1 few TRBV18 NA
TGTGCCAGCAGCCGCCGGGACTATCAAGAGACCCAGTACTTC CASSRRDYQETQYF TRBJ2-5 NA TRBV3-1/TRBV3-2 TRBD2
TGTGCCTGGAGCGCCCAGGGGGCAGGTGGCTACACCTTC CAWSAQGAGGYTF TRBJ1-2 NA TRBV30 TRBD1
TGTGCCAGCAGTGTACGTAGGAACACTGAAGCTTTCTTT CASSVRRNTEAFF TRBJ1-1 NA TRBV6-4 NA
TGTGCCAGCAGCTTGAGAATGCAGCAGTTCTTC CASSLRMQQFF TRBJ2-1 NA TRBV9 NA
TGTGCCAGCAGCTTGGCCGGCGGGGGGGCCTACAATGAGCAGTTCTTC CASSLAGGGAYNEQFF TRBJ2-1 NA TRBV5-4 TRBD2
TGTGCCAGCAGAAAGGGCGGGGGCCGGGCTGAAGCTTTCTTT CASRKGGGRAEAFF TRBJ1-1 NA TRBV11-2 NA
TGTGCCAGTACGGACAGCGTCAGCTATGGCTACACCTTC CASTDSVSYGYTF TRBJ1-2 NA TRBV19 NA
TGTGCCAGCAGGGGACAGGGGGCCAAGGAGCAGTACTTC CASRGQGAKEQYF TRBJ2-7 NA TRBV27 TRBD1
TGTGCCAGCAGCCAAGTTGCAGGCGACACCGGGGAGCTGTTTTTT CASSQVAGDTGELFF TRBJ2-2 NA TRBV14 NA